This is a list of T cell receptor beta chains from one sample in a study of T cells in Graves' hyperthyroidism and ophthalmopathy. MiXCR, run by TCRdb on the multiplex PCR reads, gives a single entry per CDR3 protein. The sample contains a few hundred thousand distinct CDR3 sequences, around 14% of which appear only once. The source material was blood. These receptors were obtained from a woman aged 25 to 39 with Graves' hyperthyroidism. CDR3s include the opening cysteine and the closing phenylalanine or tryptophan. Clone size appears in some rows only: once, few, many, or a class for an expanded clone.

NA | TRBV20-1 | CSARGGDAGTSAYNEQFF
many | TRBV20-1 | CSATGQRTYEQYF
NA | TRBV6-2/TRBV6-3 | CATDAGTPETEAFF
NA | TRBV30 | CAWSGDRAVNEKLFF
NA | TRBV7-6 | CASSFGTSGSPEQYF
many | TRBV28 | CASSLWRTNYGYTF
many | TRBV28 | CASSLEGRFYNEQFF
few | TRBV25-1 | CASSERTSNNEQFF
NA | TRBV7-2 | CASSGYKPGQRYEQYF
many | TRBV18 | CASSDKETQYF
few | TRBV5-1 | CASSLEGRSGANVLTF
NA | TRBV20-1 | CSAEAGQGKNIQYF
few | TRBV9 | CASSVVPAGGLAEQFF
few | TRBV6-6 | CASSYSARRDRILSYTF
few | TRBV29-1 | CSGGLRLAVRVEQFF
many | TRBV20-1 | CSASGTSGREGYEQYF
few | TRBV12-3/TRBV12-4 | CASSFIHTYEQYF
NA | TRBV20-1 | CSARGVAGLPNEQYF
few | TRBV6-1 | CASSRPGTGAFEAFF
NA | TRBV10-2 | CASKLASSYNEQFF
many | TRBV20-1 | CSATGQGYEQFF
NA | TRBV9 | CASSVKTQYF